This T cell receptor (beta chain) was found in a study of OX40 agonist ivuxolimab in advanced cancers. As for the study in general: As their treatment, patients were administered ivuxolimab, an agonistic anti-OX40 (CD134) antibody. Having had anti-PD-1, anti-PD-L1 or anti-CTLA-4 therapy before was allowed, and roughly 38% had some. Study conclusions and caveats: Some of the lowest clonal expansion was seen in partial responders at 0.1-3.0 mg/kg.

To note about this clone: The antigen is undetermined.

Baseline was the first blood sampling point, followed by cycle 4 day 1 and cycle 7 day 1. Germline lookup yields CDR1 SGHNT and CDR2 YYREEE (reference sequence). V shed 0 bases and J 4 bases; nucleotides not matched to a gene: 4. The CDR3 length is 15 residues. The data were produced by immunoSEQ multiplex PCR, yet TCRdb's version contains in-frame clones alone and is incomplete. The repertoire consists of 30,000 or so clones, with over 75% occurring once and the leading ten covering 24%. V is TRBV5-4 and J is TRBJ2-1, with 7 bases identical to TRBD2. The specimen was CD4+ or CD8+ T cells sorted from blood, collected in a trial of the OX40 agonist ivuxolimab. The sequence derives from an adult with an advanced solid tumor such as melanoma, head and neck, liver or kidney cancer. The CDR3 sequence: CASSLASGPYNEQFF. For the CDR3, the DNA is TGTGCCAGCAGCTTGGCTAGCGGTCCTTACAATGAGCAGTTCTTC.